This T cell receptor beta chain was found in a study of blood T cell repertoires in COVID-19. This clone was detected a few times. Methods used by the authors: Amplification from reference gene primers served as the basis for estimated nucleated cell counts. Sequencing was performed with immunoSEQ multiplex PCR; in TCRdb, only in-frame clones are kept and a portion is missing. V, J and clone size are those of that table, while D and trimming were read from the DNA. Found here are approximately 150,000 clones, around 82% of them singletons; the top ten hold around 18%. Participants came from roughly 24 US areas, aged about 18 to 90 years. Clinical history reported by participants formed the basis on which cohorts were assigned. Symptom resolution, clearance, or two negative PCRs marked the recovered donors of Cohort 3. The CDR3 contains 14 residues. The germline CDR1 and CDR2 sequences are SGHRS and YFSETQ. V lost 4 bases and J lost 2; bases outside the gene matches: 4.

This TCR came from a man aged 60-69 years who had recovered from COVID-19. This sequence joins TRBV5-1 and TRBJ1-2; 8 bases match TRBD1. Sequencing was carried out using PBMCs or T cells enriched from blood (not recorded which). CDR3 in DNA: TGCGCCAGCAGCCCGGGACAGGCAAACTATGGCTACACCTTC. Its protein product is CASSPGQANYGYTF.